The clone carrying this T cell receptor beta chain is labeled as medium-sized. Libraries were prepared by immunoSEQ multiplex PCR; TCRdb keeps only in-frame clonotypes and omits some of them. This sample has over 30,000 clones, with 80% to 90% found just once. V lost 4 bases, J lost 4 bases, and 11 bases lay in between. CDR1 is LNHDA and CDR2 is SQIVND in the germline V gene (reference sequence). The CDR3 extends over 14 amino acids. These data originate in a study of blood T cell repertoires in COVID-19. The receptor comes from a man aged 45-60 years with acute or convalescent COVID-19. Material: peripheral blood. The genes are TRBV19 and TRBJ1-5; a possible D gene is TRBD1 (6 bases). The CDR3: CASSRQVWNQPQHF. DNA for the CDR3: TGTGCCAGTAGTAGACAGGTGTGGAATCAGCCCCAGCATTTT.